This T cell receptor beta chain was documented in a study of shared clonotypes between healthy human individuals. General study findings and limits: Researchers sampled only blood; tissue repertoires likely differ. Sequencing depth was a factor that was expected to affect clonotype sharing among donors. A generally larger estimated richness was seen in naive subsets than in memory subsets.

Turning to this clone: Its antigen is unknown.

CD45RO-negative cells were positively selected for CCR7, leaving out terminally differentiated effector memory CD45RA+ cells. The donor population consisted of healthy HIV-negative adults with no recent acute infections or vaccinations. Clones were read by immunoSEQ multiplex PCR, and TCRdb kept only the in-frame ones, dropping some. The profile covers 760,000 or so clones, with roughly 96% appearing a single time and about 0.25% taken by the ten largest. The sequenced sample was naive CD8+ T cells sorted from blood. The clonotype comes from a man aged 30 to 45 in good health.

CDR3 in DNA: TGTGCCTGGAGTGTACCCGGGAGGCACCCCTACGAGCAGTACTTC. This sequence encodes CAWSVPGRHPYEQYF. The chain joins TRBV30 to TRBJ2-7; 7 positions agree with TRBD2. CDR1 GTSNPN and CDR2 SVGIG come from the germline V gene (reference sequence). With 0 bases clipped from V and 2 bases from J, the junction kept 7 bases outside the gene matches. The CDR3 extends over 15 amino acids.